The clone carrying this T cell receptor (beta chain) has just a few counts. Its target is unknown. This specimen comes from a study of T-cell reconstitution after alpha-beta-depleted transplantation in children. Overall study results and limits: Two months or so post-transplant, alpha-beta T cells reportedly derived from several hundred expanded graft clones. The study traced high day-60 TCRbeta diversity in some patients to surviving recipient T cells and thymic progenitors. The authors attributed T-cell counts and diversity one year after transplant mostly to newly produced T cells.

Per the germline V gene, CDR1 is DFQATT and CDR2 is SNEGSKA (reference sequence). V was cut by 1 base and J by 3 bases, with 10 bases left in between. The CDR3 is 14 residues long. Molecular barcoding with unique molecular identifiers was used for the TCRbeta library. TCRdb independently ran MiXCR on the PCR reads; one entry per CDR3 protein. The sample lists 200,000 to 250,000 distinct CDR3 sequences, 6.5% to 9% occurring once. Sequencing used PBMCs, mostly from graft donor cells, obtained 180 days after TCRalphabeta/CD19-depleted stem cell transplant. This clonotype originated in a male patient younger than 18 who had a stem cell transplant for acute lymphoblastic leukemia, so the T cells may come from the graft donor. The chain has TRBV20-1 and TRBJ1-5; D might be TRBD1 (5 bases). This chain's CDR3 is CSARALGHNQPQHF. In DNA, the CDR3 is TGCAGTGCTAGAGCCCTTGGACACAATCAGCCCCAGCATTTT.